This TCR beta chain was sequenced for a study of CD8 T cells in Susac syndrome. CD8+ and CD4+ T cells from blood underwent TCR beta sequencing. Controls matched for age and sex were healthy donors. Negative isolation was applied to CD8+ and CD4+ T cells, and FACS enrichment was applied to TEMRA cells. This clonotype was recorded only once. The CDR3 sequence is 15 residues long. Unmatched junction bases numbered 5, after V lost 5 bases and J lost 1 base. The RNA, about 0.5 to 1 ug, was put through reverse transcription using random hexamers. An immunoSEQ multiplex PCR generated amplified TCR beta CDR3 products spanning 54 Vbeta and 13 Jbeta. Via MiXCR, TCRdb re-called the immunoSEQ multiplex PCR reads, giving one row per CDR3 protein. The sample has fewer than 250,000 distinct CDR3 sequences; about 93% are singletons.

This receptor was taken from a human donor in good health. Material for sequencing was CD4+ T cells from PBMCs. J is TRBJ1-5 and V is TRBV12-3 or TRBV12-4, with 7 bases identical to TRBD1. The CDR3 DNA reads TGTGCCAGCAGTCCTACGGGACAGAGCAATCAGCCCCAGCATTTT. Translation gives CASSPTGQSNQPQHF.